These 2 T cell receptor beta chains came from one sample sequenced in a study of molecular identifiers for immune sequencing clone quantification. TCRdb used MiXCR to reprocess the PCR reads, holding one entry per CDR3 protein. The sample holds hundreds of thousands of distinct CDR3 sequences, about 25% seen once. Material: naive CD8+ T cells from blood, with Jurkat cell RNA spiked in. Subset defined: FACS-sorted CD8+CD4-CCR7+CD45RA+ naive T cells. These receptors were taken from a human donor in good health. Some libraries in this study had Jurkat cell RNA spiked in.

For this clonotype: This may come from a read error, since a much larger clone is one base off. This rearrangement joins TRBV6-6 to TRBJ2-3; 11 positions match TRBD1. The DNA end is more similar to TRBJ2-7, so the J call may be wrong. This CDR3 contains 15 residues. From germline, CDR1 is MNHNY and CDR2 SVGAGI (reference sequence). The CDR3 loop is CAGSYRRDRGDEQYF. CDR3 DNA sequence: TGTGCCGGCAGTTACCGCCGGGACAGGGGGGACGAGCAGTACTTC.

Note on this clonotype: The junction differs from germline at one of its ends, possibly a read error. CDR3 in amino acids: CATSDGRYNSPLRF. In DNA form, the CDR3 reads TGTGCCACCAGTGATGGGCGTTATAATTCACCCCTCCGCTTT. This sequence joins TRBV24-1 and TRBJ1-6; no definite D call. The CDR3 contains 14 residues. Per the germline V gene, CDR1 is KGHDR and CDR2 is SFDVKD.